The 22 T cell receptor beta chains presented below share a single source sample, sequenced in a study of T-cell reconstitution after alpha-beta-depleted transplantation in children. Molecular barcoding with unique molecular identifiers was used for the TCRbeta library. TCRdb used MiXCR to reprocess the PCR reads, holding one entry per CDR3 protein. This table holds approximately 110,000 distinct CDR3 sequences, 23% found once. The sequencing used PBMCs, mostly from graft donor cells, collected 180 days after TCRalphabeta/CD19-depleted stem cell transplant. The receptors were sampled from a male patient aged 2 to 10 who had a stem cell transplant for chronic granulomatous disease, so the T cells may come from the graft donor.

V gene TRBV3-1 combines with J gene TRBJ2-7; 7 positions agree with TRBD2. This CDR3 is built from 13 residues. Germline values: CDR1 LGHDT, CDR2 YNNKEL (reference sequence). Trimming took 10 bases from V and 3 from J; bases not matched to a gene: 9. The CDR3 sequence is CAICRAGNYEQYF. The DNA of the CDR3 is TGTGCCATCTGTCGAGCGGGGAACTACGAGCAGTACTTC.

This clonotype has at least ten counts. V usage is TRBV12-3 or TRBV12-4 and J usage is TRBJ2-3; D is uncertain. The CDR3 consists of 14 residues. Trimming shortened V by 3 bases and J by 4 bases, and 11 bases separated the two germline ends. For the CDR3, the DNA is TGTGCCAGCAGTTTCGGTTTACGAGCAGATACGCAGTATTTT. It specifies CASSFGLRADTQYF.

This clonotype was detected only a few times. The rearrangement links TRBV3-1 to TRBJ2-1; TRBD1 might be the D (6 bases). Germline lookup yields CDR1 LGHDT and CDR2 YNNKEL (reference sequence). The germline V and J ends were trimmed by 2 bases and 8 bases, with 16 bases remaining between them. The CDR3 contains 15 residues. In nucleotides, the CDR3 is TGTGCCAGCAGCCAACTAGGGGGTATGTTCGATGAGCAGTTCTTC. It encodes CASSQLGGMFDEQFF.

The V gene is TRBV20-1, the J gene TRBJ2-3; TRBD2 agrees at 7 bases. The length of the CDR3 is 14 residues. Germline V gene lookup returns CDR1 DFQATT and CDR2 SNEGSKA (reference sequence). Trimming cost V 3 bases and J 2 bases; bases outside gene matches: 5. CDR3 sequence: CSARDAGATDTQYF. In DNA, the CDR3 is TGCAGTGCTAGGGATGCGGGAGCCACAGATACGCAGTATTTT.

The rearrangement uses TRBV7-8 and TRBJ2-1; D may be TRBD1 or TRBD2 (5 bases each). The CDR3 spans 16 residues. Trimming pared 1 base from V and 4 bases from J, leaving 14 bases between. Germline V lookup: CDR1 SGHVS, CDR2 FQNEAQ. The chain's CDR3 is CASSLDFGAPYNEQFF. DNA of the CDR3: TGTGCCAGCAGCTTAGATTTCGGGGCCCCTTACAATGAGCAGTTCTTC.

The chain employs TRBV12-3 or TRBV12-4 and TRBJ2-3, with 7 positions matching TRBD2. CDR3 length equals 12 residues. The J segment lost 9 bases and the V segment lost 3 bases, leaving 3 bases of the junction unmatched. The CDR3 protein is CASSFPGGTQYF. CDR3 nucleotide sequence: TGTGCCAGCAGTTTTCCGGGAGGCACGCAGTATTTT.

This clonotype appeared once. The rearrangement joins TRBV18 to TRBJ2-3; D not certain. Germline values: CDR1 KGHSH, CDR2 LQKENI. This CDR3 has 15 amino acids. Trimming stripped 2 bases from V and 2 bases from J, with 11 bases between. The CDR3 protein is CASSPSSAPTDTQYF. The DNA for the CDR3 is TGTGCCAGCTCACCATCGTCCGCTCCCACAGATACGCAGTATTTT.

This clonotype was detected ten times or more. The chain carries TRBV3-1 and TRBJ2-7; the D call may be TRBD1 or TRBD2 (5 bases each). This CDR3 is built from 13 residues. V lost 2 bases and J lost 5, with 10 bases in between. The germline V gene has CDR1 LGHDT and CDR2 YNNKEL (reference sequence). The chain's CDR3 is CASSQFQGDEQYF. Here the CDR3 DNA reads TGTGCCAGCAGCCAATTTCAGGGAGACGAGCAGTACTTC.

This clonotype was picked up a small number of times. The chain combines TRBV6-4 with TRBJ2-2, with D possibly being TRBD1 (6 bases). CDR3 length: 14 amino acids. Trimming shortened V by 2 bases and J by 5 bases, and 9 bases separated the two germline ends. CDR1 is MRHNA and CDR2 is SNTAGT in the germline V gene. This CDR3 is CASSDTTGTGELFF. The CDR3 bases are TGTGCCAGCAGTGACACAACAGGGACCGGGGAGCTGTTTTTT.

The chain employs TRBV20-1 and TRBJ2-7; 8 bases are shared with TRBD2. CDR1 and CDR2 from the germline V gene are DFQATT and SNEGSKA (reference sequence). Unmatched junction bases numbered 6, after V lost 0 bases and J lost 2 bases. CDR3 size: 15 residues. The CDR3 protein is CSARDPTSDTYEQYF. CDR3 in DNA: TGCAGTGCTAGAGATCCGACTAGCGATACCTACGAGCAGTACTTC.

The chain is built from TRBV18 and TRBJ2-1; D might be TRBD2 (6 bases). The germline V gene encodes CDR1 KGHSH and CDR2 LQKENI. The CDR3 totals 15 residues. The V end lost 5 bases, the J end lost 0 bases, and 11 bases lay between the germline ends. The CDR3 reads CASSERLVSYNEQFF. In DNA form, the CDR3 reads TGTGCCAGCTCAGAACGACTAGTCTCCTACAATGAGCAGTTCTTC.

This clonotype was observed at least ten times. The chain uses TRBV5-1 and TRBJ1-1; D is possibly TRBD1 (6 bases). Germline CDR1 reads SGHRS; CDR2 reads YFSETQ. V was pared by 0 bases and J by 0 bases, with 9 bases between. CDR3 size: 15 residues. The DNA for the CDR3 is TGCGCCAGCAGCTTGGGACAGGCTCTGAACACTGAAGCTTTCTTT. Its protein is CASSLGQALNTEAFF.

The gene calls are TRBV29-1 and TRBJ2-5; 7 nucleotides agree with TRBD1. The ends lost 6 bases at V and 2 bases at J; junction bases unmatched: 12. Germline CDR1 is SQVTM and CDR2 is ANQGSEA. The CDR3 spans 15 residues. The CDR3 is CSVDDTGTAQETQYF. CDR3 coding DNA: TGCAGCGTGGACGATACCGGGACAGCACAAGAGACCCAGTACTTC.

This clonotype was seen many times. This chain links TRBV20-1 with TRBJ2-3; D is unclear. This CDR3 comprises 13 residues. The V end lost 1 base, the J end lost 2 bases, and 7 bases lay between the germline ends. In germline, CDR1 is DFQATT, CDR2 SNEGSKA (reference sequence). The CDR3 here is CSARVGFTDTQYF. In nucleotides, the CDR3 is TGCAGTGCTAGAGTGGGTTTCACAGATACGCAGTATTTT.

In its sample, this clonotype was seen a few times. The chain carries TRBV12-3 or TRBV12-4 and TRBJ2-7, with TRBD2 identical over 7 bases. CDR3 length: 16 residues. V dropped 3 bases and J dropped 4; count of bases not matched to a gene: 12. This CDR3 reads CASSFPAGRERYEQYF. In nucleotides, the CDR3 is TGTGCCAGCAGTTTCCCCGCGGGGCGGGAGAGATACGAGCAGTACTTC.

Regarding this clonotype: A single base separates this from a much larger clone, so it may be a read error. The chain carries TRBV20-1 and TRBJ2-1, with TRBD2 matching over 7 bases. CDR1 and CDR2 from the germline V gene are DFQATT and SNEGSKA (reference sequence). This CDR3 is built from 12 residues. CDR3 amino acids: CCARRTRDEQFF. In DNA, the CDR3 is TGCTGTGCTAGAAGGACTAGGGATGAGCAGTTCTTC.

The rearrangement uses TRBV29-1 and TRBJ2-7, with D possibly called TRBD1 or TRBD2 (5 bases each). V gave up 5 bases and J gave up 4 bases, with 15 bases separating them. The CDR3 is 13 amino acids. Germline loops: CDR1 SQVTM, CDR2 ANQGSEA. The CDR3 spells CSVNRPGRYEQYF. The CDR3 nucleotides are TGCAGCGTTAACCGTCCGGGGCGATACGAGCAGTACTTC.

As regards this clonotype: With a much larger clone just one base away, this may be a read error. The chain links TRBV15 to TRBJ2-1; TRBD2 matches 7 bases. This CDR3 region has 17 residues. Per the germline V gene, CDR1 is LNHNV and CDR2 is YYDKDF (reference sequence). The DNA for the CDR3 is TGTGCCACCAGCAGATTATTCCCTAGCGGACCTTACAATGTGCAGTTCTTC. It codes for CATSRLFPSGPYNVQFF.

The J gene is TRBJ1-6, the V gene TRBV27, with D perhaps TRBD1 (5 bases). Trimming stripped 5 bases from V and 5 bases from J, with 25 bases between. The CDR3 extends over 19 amino acids. Germline loops: CDR1 MNHEY, CDR2 SMNVEV (reference sequence). The CDR3, as DNA: TGTGCCAGCAGTCGTACCACCAAGGTGGGGGGTTCCAATAATTCACCCCTCCACTTT. This sequence encodes CASSRTTKVGGSNNSPLHF.

This clonotype showed up many times. This chain links TRBV7-2 with TRBJ2-2; 7 nucleotides align to TRBD1. The CDR3 is 16 residues long. Germline V gene lookup returns CDR1 SGHTA and CDR2 FQGNSA. V was clipped by 6 bases and J by 5 bases; unmatched bases: 12. Written as DNA, the CDR3 is TGTGCCAGCAGACTTATGGGGACAGTTATTACCGGGGAGCTGTTTTTT. As protein: CASRLMGTVITGELFF.

The rearrangement uses TRBV15 and TRBJ2-3; 9 nucleotides agree with TRBD1. With 1 base clipped from V and 6 bases from J, the junction kept 5 bases outside the gene matches. CDR1 LNHNV and CDR2 YYDKDF come from the germline V gene (reference sequence). CDR3 length: 15 amino acids. The CDR3 spells CATSRGGQGPDTQYF. For the CDR3, the DNA is TGTGCCACCAGCAGAGGGGGACAGGGCCCCGATACGCAGTATTTT.

This clonotype has at least ten counts. Relative to the germline gene, one junction end is altered; a read error may explain this. V usage is TRBV5-1 and J usage is TRBJ2-7; D not resolved. Germline loops: CDR1 SGHRS, CDR2 YFSETQ. This CDR3 is 12 amino acids long. As DNA, the CDR3 is TGCGCCAGCAGCCTGGGCTCCCACGAGCAGTACTTC. It encodes CASSLGSHEQYF.